The text below deals with one TCR beta chain. The data derive from a study of blood T cells in healthy people across ages. For the second PCR, which ran for 7 to 11 cycles, a sample-barcoded 5' primer and a J-beta primer mix were used. TCRdb fed the 5' RACE reads into MiXCR, producing one record per CDR3 protein. In the table there are about 800,000 distinct CDR3 sequences, approximately 25% of which are singletons. The germline CDR1 and CDR2 sequences are MDHEN and SYDVKM. Trimming cost V 3 bases and J 4 bases, with 9 bases left between them. This CDR3 has 13 amino acids. Extraction yielded at least 5 micrograms of total RNA per sample. This same sample was also taken into another study, of T cells of mothers and their children.

The V and J genes are TRBV28 and TRBJ1-1; D perhaps matches TRBD1 (5 bases). The clonotype originates from a boy aged 10-17 years in good health. Material: blood. CDR3 in DNA: TGTGCCAGCAGTTTCAGGGTCCCCACTGAAGCTTTCTTT. As protein: CASSFRVPTEAFF.